This T cell receptor beta chain was retrieved from a study of cytomegalovirus exposure and HLA in healthy donors. General study findings and limits: According to a subsequent analysis, TCR clusters identified in the first cohort showed a tendency to co-occur across the approximately 120 validation repertoires. Reports showed the classifier diagnosing cytomegalovirus status with high specificity and sensitivity.

This clone was detected a few times. Its antigen is undetermined. Sequencing used immunoSEQ multiplex PCR; TCRdb keeps in-frame clones, though not all of them. The sample carries approximately 220,000 clones, approximately 80% recorded once. The V gene lost 5 bases and the J gene lost 5 bases, with 7 bases spanning the gap. The CDR3 spans 13 residues. CDR1 is LNHDA and CDR2 is SQIVND in the germline V gene (reference sequence). This receptor was obtained from a woman in her twenties or thirties in good health and CMV-seropositive. The sample taken for sequencing was PBMCs. The rearrangement uses TRBV19 and TRBJ2-6; D unresolved. CDR3 DNA: TGTGCCAGTAGTTACGGGCGGGCCAACGTCCTGACTTTC. Amino acid sequence: CASSYGRANVLTF. The full variable domain, with the rest looked up from reference TRBV19 and TRBJ2-6, is DGGITQSPKYLFRKEGQNVTLSCEQNLNHDAMYWYRQDPGQGLRLIYYSQIVNDFQKGDIAEGYSVSREKKESFPLTVTSAQKNPTAFYLCASSYGRANVLTFGAGSRLTVL.